This T cell receptor (beta chain) was captured in a study of tissue T cells after allogeneic stem cell transplantation. This clone came up a few times. Sequenced by immunoSEQ multiplex PCR; TCRdb stores in-frame clones only, minus some. The sample consists of some 4,700 clones, around 70% of them appearing once. The ends were cut back, 6 bases at V and 1 base at J, with 14 bases in the middle. The germline gives CDR1 MNHNS, CDR2 SASEGT. The CDR3 spans 15 residues. This sequence joins TRBV6-1 and TRBJ2-3; no reliable D call. The sample was duodenal tissue, taken at autopsy. The TCR sequence derives from a female patient aged 18-49 years with steroid-refractory graft-versus-host disease after an allogeneic stem cell transplant. The graft donor may have given rise to some T cells. Written as DNA, the CDR3 is TGTGCCAGCAGACGACTTGCAAGCGGCACAGATACGCAGTATTTT. Translated: CASRRLASGTDTQYF.